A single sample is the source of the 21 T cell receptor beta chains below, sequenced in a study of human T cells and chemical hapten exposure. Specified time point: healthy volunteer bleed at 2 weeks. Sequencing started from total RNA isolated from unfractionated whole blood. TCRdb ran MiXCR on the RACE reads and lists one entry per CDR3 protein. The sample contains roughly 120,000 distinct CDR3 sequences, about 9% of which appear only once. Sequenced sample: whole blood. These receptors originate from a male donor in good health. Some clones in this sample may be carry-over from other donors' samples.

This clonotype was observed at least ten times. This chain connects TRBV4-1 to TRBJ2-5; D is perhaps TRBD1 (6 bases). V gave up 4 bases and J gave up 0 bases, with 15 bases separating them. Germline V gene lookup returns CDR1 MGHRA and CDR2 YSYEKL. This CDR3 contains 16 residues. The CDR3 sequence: CASSLLYRVDQETQYF. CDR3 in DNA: TGCGCCAGCAGCCTCTTGTACAGGGTAGACCAAGAGACCCAGTACTTC.

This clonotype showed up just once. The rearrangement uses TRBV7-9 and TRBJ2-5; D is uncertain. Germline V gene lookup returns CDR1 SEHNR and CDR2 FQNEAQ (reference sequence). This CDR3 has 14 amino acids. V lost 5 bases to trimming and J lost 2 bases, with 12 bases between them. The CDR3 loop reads CASSPRPTQETQYF. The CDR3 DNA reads TGTGCCAGCAGCCCACGACCCACACAAGAGACCCAGTACTTC. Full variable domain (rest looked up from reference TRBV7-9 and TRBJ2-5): DTGVSQNPRHKITKRGQNVTFRCDPISEHNRLYWYRQTLGQGPEFLTYFQNEAQLEKSRLLSDRFSAERPKGSFSTLEIQRTEQGDSAMYLCASSPRPTQETQYFGPGTRLLVL.

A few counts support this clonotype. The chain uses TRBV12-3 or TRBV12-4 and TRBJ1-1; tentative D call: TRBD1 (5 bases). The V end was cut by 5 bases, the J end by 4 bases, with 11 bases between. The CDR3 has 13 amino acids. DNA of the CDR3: TGTGCCAGCAGTCTCCGACAGACCACTGAAGCTTTCTTT. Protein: CASSLRQTTEAFF.

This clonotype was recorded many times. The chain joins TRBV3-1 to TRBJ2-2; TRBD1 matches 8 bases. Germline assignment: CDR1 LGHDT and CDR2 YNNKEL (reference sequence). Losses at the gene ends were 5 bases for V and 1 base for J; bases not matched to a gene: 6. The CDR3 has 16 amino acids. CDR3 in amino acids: CASSIRTGLNTGELFF. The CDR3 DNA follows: TGTGCCAGCAGCATCAGGACAGGGCTGAACACCGGGGAGCTGTTTTTT.

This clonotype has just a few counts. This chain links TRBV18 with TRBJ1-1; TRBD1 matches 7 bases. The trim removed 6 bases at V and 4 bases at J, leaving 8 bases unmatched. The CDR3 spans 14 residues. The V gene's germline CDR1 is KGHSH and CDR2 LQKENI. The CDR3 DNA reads TGTGCCAGCTCGCGCTTACAGGGGCCCACTGAAGCTTTCTTT. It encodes CASSRLQGPTEAFF.

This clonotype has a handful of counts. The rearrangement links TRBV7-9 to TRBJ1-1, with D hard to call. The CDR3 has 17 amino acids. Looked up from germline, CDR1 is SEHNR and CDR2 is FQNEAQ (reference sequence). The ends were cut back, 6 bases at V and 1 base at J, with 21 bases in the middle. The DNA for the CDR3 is TGTGCCAGCAGGGCAGTAGCCAGTCGGAGAGCGAACACTGAAGCTTTCTTT. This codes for CASRAVASRRANTEAFF.

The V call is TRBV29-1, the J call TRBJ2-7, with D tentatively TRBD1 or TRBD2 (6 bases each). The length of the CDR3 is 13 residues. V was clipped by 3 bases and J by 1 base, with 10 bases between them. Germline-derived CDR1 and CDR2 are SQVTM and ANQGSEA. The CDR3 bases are TGCAGCGTTGACAAGGGGGGTTCCTACGAGCAGTACTTC. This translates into CSVDKGGSYEQYF.

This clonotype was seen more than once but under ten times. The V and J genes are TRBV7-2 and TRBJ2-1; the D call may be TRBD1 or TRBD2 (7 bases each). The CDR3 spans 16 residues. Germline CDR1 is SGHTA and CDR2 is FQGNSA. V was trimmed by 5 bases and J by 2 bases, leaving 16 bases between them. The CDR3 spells CASSQGGGSTYNEQFF. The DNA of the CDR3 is TGTGCCAGCAGCCAGGGGGGGGGTAGCACCTACAATGAGCAGTTCTTC.

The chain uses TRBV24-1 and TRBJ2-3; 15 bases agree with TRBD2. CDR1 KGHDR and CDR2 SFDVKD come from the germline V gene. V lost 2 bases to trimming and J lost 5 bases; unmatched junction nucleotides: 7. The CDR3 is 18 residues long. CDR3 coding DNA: TGTGCCACCAGTGATTCCCGGACTAGCGGGAGGGCCAAAGATACGCAGTATTTT. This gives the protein CATSDSRTSGRAKDTQYF.

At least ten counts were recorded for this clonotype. CDR3 coding DNA: TGCAGTGCTAGAGGGACAGATTATGGCTACACCTTC. This gives the protein CSARGTDYGYTF. This chain joins TRBV20-1 and TRBJ1-2; perhaps TRBD1 as D (6 bases). The CDR3 sequence is 12 residues long. From germline, CDR1 is DFQATT and CDR2 SNEGSKA (reference sequence). The ends were cut back, 1 base at V and 5 bases at J, with 8 bases in the middle.

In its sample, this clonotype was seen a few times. The CDR3 loop is CASSLGGQGTEAFF. The CDR3 bases are TGTGCCAGCAGCTTAGGGGGACAGGGCACTGAAGCTTTCTTT. The J gene is TRBJ1-1, the V gene TRBV7-2, with 9 bases aligning to TRBD1. This CDR3 contains 14 residues. The V gene's germline CDR1 is SGHTA and CDR2 FQGNSA. After removal of 1 base from V and 4 bases from J, the junction contained 1 base not matched to a gene.

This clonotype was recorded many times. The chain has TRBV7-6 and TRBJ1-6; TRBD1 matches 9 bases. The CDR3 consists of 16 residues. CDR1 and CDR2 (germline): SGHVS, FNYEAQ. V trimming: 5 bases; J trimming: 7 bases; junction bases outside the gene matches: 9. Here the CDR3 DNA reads TGTGCCAGCAGCCGCACCCAGGGACAGGGAAATTCACCCCTCCACTTT. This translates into CASSRTQGQGNSPLHF.

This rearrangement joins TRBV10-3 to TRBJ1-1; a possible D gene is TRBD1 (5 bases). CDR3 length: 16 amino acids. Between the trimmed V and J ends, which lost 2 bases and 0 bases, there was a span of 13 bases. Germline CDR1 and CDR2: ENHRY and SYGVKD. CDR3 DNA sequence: TGTGCCATCAGTGAGGGGCAGGGCGCCGTGAACACTGAAGCTTTCTTT. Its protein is CAISEGQGAVNTEAFF.

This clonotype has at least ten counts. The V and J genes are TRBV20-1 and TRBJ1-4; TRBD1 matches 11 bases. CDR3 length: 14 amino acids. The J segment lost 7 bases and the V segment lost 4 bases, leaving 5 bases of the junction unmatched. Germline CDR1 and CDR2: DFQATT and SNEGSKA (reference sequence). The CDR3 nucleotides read TGCAGTGCTATACCCGGGACAGGGGGTGAAAAACTGTTTTTT. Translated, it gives CSAIPGTGGEKLFF.

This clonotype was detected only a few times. CDR3 loop: CASSVTAYTDTQYF. The CDR3 DNA reads TGTGCCAGCAGCGTTACAGCATACACAGATACGCAGTATTTT. The chain is built from TRBV7-2 and TRBJ2-3; D is undetermined. The germline V gene has CDR1 SGHTA and CDR2 FQGNSA. The CDR3 runs 14 residues. The V end was cut by 5 bases, the J end by 2 bases, with 11 bases between.

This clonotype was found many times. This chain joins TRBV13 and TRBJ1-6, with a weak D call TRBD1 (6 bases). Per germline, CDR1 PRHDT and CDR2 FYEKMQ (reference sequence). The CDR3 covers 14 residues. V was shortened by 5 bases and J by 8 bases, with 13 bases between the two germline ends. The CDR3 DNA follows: TGTGCCAGCAGCCTTCAGGGGTTCGATTCACCCCTCCACTTT. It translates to CASSLQGFDSPLHF.

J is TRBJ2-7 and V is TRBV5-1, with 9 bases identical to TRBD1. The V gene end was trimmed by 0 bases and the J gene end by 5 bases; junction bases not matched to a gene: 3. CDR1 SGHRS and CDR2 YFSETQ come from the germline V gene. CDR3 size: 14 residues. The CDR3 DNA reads TGCGCCAGCAGCTTGGCCGGGACAGGGAACGAGCAGTACTTC. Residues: CASSLAGTGNEQYF.

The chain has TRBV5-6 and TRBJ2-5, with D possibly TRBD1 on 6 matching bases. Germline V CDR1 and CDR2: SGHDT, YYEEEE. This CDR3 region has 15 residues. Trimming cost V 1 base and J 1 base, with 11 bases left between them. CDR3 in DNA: TGTGCCAGCAGCTTGAAGGGCAGGGGCCAAGAGACCCAGTACTTC. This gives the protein CASSLKGRGQETQYF. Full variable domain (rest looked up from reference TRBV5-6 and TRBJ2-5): DAGVTQSPTHLIKTRGQQVTLRCSPKSGHDTVSWYQQALGQGPQFIFQYYEEEERQRGNFPDRFSGHQFPNYSSELNVNALLLGDSALYLCASSLKGRGQETQYFGPGTRLLVL.

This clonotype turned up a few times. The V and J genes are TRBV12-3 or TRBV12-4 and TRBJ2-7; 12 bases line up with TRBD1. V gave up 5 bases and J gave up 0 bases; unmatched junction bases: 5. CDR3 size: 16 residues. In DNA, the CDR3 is TGTGCCAGCAGTCTCGGGACAGGGGGCTACTCCTACGAGCAGTACTTC. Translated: CASSLGTGGYSYEQYF.

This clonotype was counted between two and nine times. The CDR3 is CASSRRPSTDTQYF. The CDR3 DNA is TGTGCCAGCAGCCGGAGGCCGAGCACAGATACGCAGTATTTT. The chain has TRBV13 and TRBJ2-3; D possibly corresponds to TRBD2 (5 bases). The CDR3 is made up of 14 amino acids. Between the trimmed V and J ends, which lost 5 bases and 0 bases, there was a span of 9 bases. CDR1 PRHDT and CDR2 FYEKMQ come from the germline V gene (reference sequence).

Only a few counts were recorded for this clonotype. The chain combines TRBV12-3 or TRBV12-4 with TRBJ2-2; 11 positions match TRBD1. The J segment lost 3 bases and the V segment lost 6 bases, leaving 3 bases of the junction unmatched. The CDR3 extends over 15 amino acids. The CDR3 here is CASRADRGHTGELFF. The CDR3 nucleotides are TGTGCCAGCAGAGCGGACAGGGGGCACACCGGGGAGCTGTTTTTT.